A selection of T cell receptor beta chains follows, all from one sample in a study of cytomegalovirus exposure and HLA in healthy donors. Sequenced by immunoSEQ multiplex PCR; TCRdb stores in-frame clones only, minus some. The data contain around 120,000 clones, roughly 80% of them singletons. The sample comprised PBMCs. The receptors were gathered from a man in his sixties in good health and CMV-seropositive. Each CDR3 is given with its conserved first and last residue. The order of the fields is J gene, clone size, V gene, D gene, CDR3 DNA, CDR3 protein. A D gene is named only where the DNA matches it firmly. Expanded clones are given a class, and other clones once, few, many or no size at all.

>TRBJ2-1|once|TRBV7-3|TRBD1
TGTGCCAGCAGCTTAGTTCAGGGGGCACGTAATGAGCAGTTCTTC
CASSLVQGARNEQFF
>TRBJ1-4|.|TRBV7-9|TRBD1
TGTGCCAGCAGCATTGGGACAGCAACTAATGAAAAACTGTTTTTT
CASSIGTATNEKLFF
>TRBJ1-1|.|TRBV7-9|TRBD1
TGTGCCAGCAGCCCTGGGACAGGCATTTTGTACACTGAAGCTTTCTTT
CASSPGTGILYTEAFF
>TRBJ2-7|.|TRBV10-3|TRBD1
TGTGCCATCAGGCAGGACAGGGGAGGATTCGAAGGTTCCTACGAGCAGTACTTC
CAIRQDRGGFEGSYEQYF
>TRBJ2-7|.|TRBV6-6|.
TGTGCCAGCAGAGGAGCGGGCTCAGCCGAGCAGTACTTC
CASRGAGSAEQYF
>TRBJ1-4|few|TRBV30|TRBD1
TGTGCCTGGAGTGCAGGGGGCGGGTTAGATGAAAAACTGTTTTTT
CAWSAGGGLDEKLFF
>TRBJ2-1|.|TRBV5-1|.
TGCGCCAGCAGCTCCGGGGTTGCCTACAATGAGCAGTTCTTC
CASSSGVAYNEQFF
>TRBJ2-5|.|TRBV6-5|TRBD2
TGTGCCAGCAGCTACTCAGGGTCGGGGAGGGGCCAGTACTTC
CASSYSGSGRGQYF
>TRBJ2-3|few|TRBV2|.
TGTGCCAGCGGGACATTGCTCAGCACAGATACGCAGTATTTT
CASGTLLSTDTQYF
>TRBJ2-1|.|TRBV28|TRBD1
TGTGCCAGCAGTTTCCCAGGGGGAGATGAGCAGTTCTTC
CASSFPGGDEQFF
>TRBJ1-1|.|TRBV5-1|.
TGCGCCAGCAGCAAAAGGACAGAGAGAAACACTGAAGCTTTCTTT
CASSKRTERNTEAFF
>TRBJ1-1|.|TRBV18|.
TGTGCCAGCTCACCCACGCGGAACACTGAAGCTTTCTTT
CASSPTRNTEAFF
>TRBJ1-2|.|TRBV30|.
TGTGCCTGGAGTGTAGCCCCGTCTGGCTACACCTTC
CAWSVAPSGYTF
>TRBJ1-1|.|TRBV7-9|.
TGTGCCAGCAGCTACACCAGGGACACTGAAGCTTTCTTT
CASSYTRDTEAFF
>TRBJ1-3|.|TRBV5-4|.
TGTGCCAGCAGCTTCAGAGGAAACACCATATATTTT
CASSFRGNTIYF
>TRBJ1-2|.|TRBV7-2|.
TGTGCCAGCAGCTTCTCCTACTATGGCTACACCTTC
CASSFSYYGYTF
>TRBJ1-5|.|TRBV21-1|.
TGTGCCAGCAGCCCCCGGAGGGGCCCCAATCAGCCCCAGCATTTT
CASSPRRGPNQPQHF
>TRBJ2-7|.|TRBV15|.
TGTGCCACCAGCCCTGGGGCCCAGAGTTATTCCAAGCAGTACTTC
CATSPGAQSYSKQYF
>TRBJ1-3|once|TRBV30|TRBD1
TGTGCCTGGAGTGTAGGGACAGTTGGAAACACCATATATTTT
CAWSVGTVGNTIYF
>TRBJ2-1|.|TRBV5-1|.
TGCGCCAGCAGCTTGGGGGACACCACGGGCAATGAGCAGTTCTTC
CASSLGDTTGNEQFF
>TRBJ1-5|few|TRBV28|TRBD1
TGTGCCAGCAGTTTCGACAGGGCGATTCCTCAGCCCCAGCATTTT
CASSFDRAIPQPQHF
>TRBJ1-2|.|TRBV9|.
TGTGCCAGCAGCTCGGGAGAGTTCTATGGCTACACCTTC
CASSSGEFYGYTF
>TRBJ2-2|.|TRBV19|.
TGTGCCAGTAGTATGGGGAATGGGGGCTACGCCGGGGAGCTGTTTTTT
CASSMGNGGYAGELFF
>TRBJ2-1|few|TRBV4-1|TRBD1
TGCGCCAGCAGCCGGCCGGGACAGGGGATCTACAATGAGCAGTTCTTC
CASSRPGQGIYNEQFF
>TRBJ2-7|.|TRBV7-3|TRBD1
TGTGCCAGCAGCTTAAAGGGACAGGGTACCGAGCAGTACTTC
CASSLKGQGTEQYF
>TRBJ2-3|.|TRBV5-3|TRBD2
TGTGCCAGAAGCTTGTTATCGGCCGGGACTAGCGCGTACGACTACACAGATACGCAGTATTTT
CARSLLSAGTSAYDYTDTQYF
>TRBJ1-1|.|TRBV2|.
TGTGCCAGCAGCGCATATGGACTTATTTACACTGAAGCTTTCTTT
CASSAYGLIYTEAFF
>TRBJ1-2|.|TRBV7-9|.
TGTGCCAGCAGCGACCATAGCTCTGGAGGCTACACCTTC
CASSDHSSGGYTF
>TRBJ2-7|few|TRBV7-7|.
TGTGCCAGCAGCTTATTACCGGGATCAGACATCTACGAGCAGTACTTC
CASSLLPGSDIYEQYF
>TRBJ1-4|once|TRBV28|.
TGTGCCACCAGTCTCGCGCGTCAGGGTTCAACTAATGAAAAACTGTTTTTT
CATSLARQGSTNEKLFF
>TRBJ2-3|.|TRBV15|TRBD2
TGTGCCACCAGTTTGGGCGGGGGGGCCATGACAGATACGCAGTATTTT
CATSLGGGAMTDTQYF
>TRBJ2-3|few|TRBV18|TRBD1
TGTGCCAGCTCACCACTATCCTTACAGGGGTTTAGCACAGATACGCAGTATTTT
CASSPLSLQGFSTDTQYF
>TRBJ2-7|.|TRBV19|TRBD2
TGTGCCAGTAGTAATCGGGGCGGGAGATCAAAGAAGCAGTACTTC
CASSNRGGRSKKQYF
>TRBJ1-2|.|TRBV19|.
TGTGCCACACAACGGGCAGGGCAATTGGCTGGTGGCTACACCTTC
CATQRAGQLAGGYTF
>TRBJ2-5|.|TRBV5-4|.
TGTGCCAGCAGCTTGGTAACGGGGTTTTCGGGAGAGCAGTACTTC
CASSLVTGFSGEQYF
>TRBJ1-6|.|TRBV5-4|TRBD1
TGTGCCAGCAGCCCCTCAGGGGGGAATGGTAATTCACCCCTCCACTTT
CASSPSGGNGNSPLHF
>TRBJ2-1|.|TRBV7-3|.
TGTGCCAGCAGCTTAGACAGCGCGCCATACAATGAGCAGTTCTTC
CASSLDSAPYNEQFF
>TRBJ2-1|.|TRBV5-1|TRBD2
TGCGCCAGCAGATTAATCCAGCGGGAGGGGAATGAGCAGTTCTTC
CASRLIQREGNEQFF
>TRBJ1-5|.|TRBV28|TRBD1
TGTGCCAGCAGTTTAGTCGACAGGGGGCGAATACCCCAGCATTTT
CASSLVDRGRIPQHF
>TRBJ2-7|.|TRBV6-6|TRBD1
TGTGCCAGCACCCAGACAGGGGTCTCCTACGAGCAGTACTTC
CASTQTGVSYEQYF
>TRBJ2-5|.|TRBV27|TRBD1
TGTGCCAGCAGATCTTGGACAGGGAGGTTTCAGTCGGAGACCCAGTACTTC
CASRSWTGRFQSETQYF
>TRBJ2-2|few|TRBV19|TRBD2
TGTGCCAGTAGTTCTTTAGCGGGATTCACCGGGGAGCTGTTTTTT
CASSSLAGFTGELFF
>TRBJ2-3|.|TRBV7-9|.
TGTGCCAGCAGCCAGTTAACAGATACGCAGTATTTT
CASSQLTDTQYF
>TRBJ1-2|.|TRBV6-5|.
TGTGCCAGCAGGGCCGGGACACATCTTAACTATGGCTACACCTTC
CASRAGTHLNYGYTF
>TRBJ1-2|few|TRBV5-1|.
TGCGCCAGCCTGGGGGGGAGAGATGGCTACACCTTC
CASLGGRDGYTF
>TRBJ1-2|.|TRBV5-6|.
TGTGCCAGCAGCCGTAACTATGGTTACACCTTC
CASSRNYGYTF
>TRBJ2-1|.|TRBV9|TRBD2
TGTGCCAGCAGCGCAAGGACTAGCTGGAACTCCTACAATGAGCAGTTCTTC
CASSARTSWNSYNEQFF
>TRBJ2-1|.|TRBV5-1|TRBD2
TGCGCCAGCAGCTTGGGGACTAGCGGGAGGTCCTACAATGAGCAGTTCTTC
CASSLGTSGRSYNEQFF
>TRBJ2-2|.|TRBV5-1|TRBD1
TGCGCCAGCAACCCTGGACAGGGGGGGAACACCGGGGAGCTGTTTTTT
CASNPGQGGNTGELFF